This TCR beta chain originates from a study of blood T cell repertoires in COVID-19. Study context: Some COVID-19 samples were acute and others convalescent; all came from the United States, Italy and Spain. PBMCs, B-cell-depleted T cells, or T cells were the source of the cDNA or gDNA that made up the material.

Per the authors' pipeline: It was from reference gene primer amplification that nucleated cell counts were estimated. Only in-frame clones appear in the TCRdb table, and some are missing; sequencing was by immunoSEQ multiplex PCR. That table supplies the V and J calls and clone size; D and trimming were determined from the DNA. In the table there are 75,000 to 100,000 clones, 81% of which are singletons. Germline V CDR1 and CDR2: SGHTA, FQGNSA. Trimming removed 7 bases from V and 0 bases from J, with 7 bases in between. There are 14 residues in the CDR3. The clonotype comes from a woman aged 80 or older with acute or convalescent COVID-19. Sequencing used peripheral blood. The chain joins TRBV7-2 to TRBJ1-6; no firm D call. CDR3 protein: CASNPSSYNSPLHF. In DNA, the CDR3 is TGTGCCAGCAACCCGAGCTCCTATAATTCACCCCTCCACTTT.